This TCR beta chain was found in a study of a mutant IDH1 vaccine in newly diagnosed glioma. Study in general: The therapy given earlier, which was standard therapy, consisted of radiotherapy, temozolomide, or both, and most of the patients received both.

Sample time point: week 35, safety follow-up. Vaccinated patients received 300 ug of mutant IDH1 20-mer peptide per dose, with topical imiquimod. Measured with immunoSEQ multiplex PCR; TCRdb has only the in-frame clones, and not every one. This table holds fewer than 70,000 clones, around 84% found once. Details on this clone: Its cognate antigen is unknown.

Germline V gene lookup returns CDR1 LGHNA and CDR2 YSLEER. V lost 3 bases, J lost 4 bases, and 21 bases lay in between. The CDR3 totals 17 residues. Whole-study results and caveats: Pseudoprogression looked unconnected to shifts in top peripheral T cell clonotypes.

The chain has TRBV4-3 and TRBJ1-2; tentatively, D is TRBD1 (6 bases). Material: PBMCs, obtained from a glioma patient whose treatment included an IDH1 peptide vaccine. The TCR was taken from a man aged 25-45 years with glioma. For the CDR3, the DNA is TGCGCCAGCAGCCACCCCCTTGTGGGGGCGGTTAGCTATGGCTACACCTTC. This codes for CASSHPLVGAVSYGYTF.